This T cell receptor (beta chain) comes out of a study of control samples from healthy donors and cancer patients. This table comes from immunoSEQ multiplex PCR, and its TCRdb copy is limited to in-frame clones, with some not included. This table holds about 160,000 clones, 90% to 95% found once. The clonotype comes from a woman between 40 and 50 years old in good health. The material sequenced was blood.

DNA for the CDR3: TGTGCCAGCAGTTACTCATCGCCCGCGAATCAGCCCCAGCATTTT. Its translation is CASSYSSPANQPQHF. The gene calls are TRBV6-5 and TRBJ1-5; D ambiguous. Trimming removed 0 bases from V and 4 bases from J, with 10 bases in between. The CDR3 length is 15 residues. The germline V gene has CDR1 MNHEY and CDR2 SVGAGI.